The 31 T cell receptor beta chains below all came from one sample that was sequenced in a study of T cell responses to AZD1222 COVID-19 vaccine. The repertoire was sequenced with immunoSEQ multiplex PCR; TCRdb's copy has only in-frame clones and lacks some. The sample lists roughly 96,000 clones; around nine tenths were seen once. The material sequenced was peripheral blood, taken on day 0 of AZD1222 vaccination. The receptors stem from an adult in good health.

V usage is TRBV7-3 and J usage is TRBJ2-3, with D perhaps TRBD1 (6 bases). V lost 5 bases, J lost 2 bases, and 17 bases lay in between. The V gene's germline CDR1 is SGHTA and CDR2 FQGTGA. The CDR3 length is 16 residues. CDR3 sequence: CASSPRGSIYTDTQYF. CDR3 DNA sequence: TGTGCCAGCAGCCCAAGGGGGTCGATTTACACAGATACGCAGTATTTT.

The V gene is TRBV9, the J gene TRBJ2-3, with 13 bases matching TRBD2. V trimming: 0 bases; J trimming: 2 bases; junction bases outside the gene matches: 9. CDR1 and CDR2 (germline): SGDLS, YYNGEE. The CDR3 contains 19 residues. The DNA of the CDR3 is TGTGCCAGCAGCGTAGCCCCCCAACTAGCGGGAGGGCTCACAGATACGCAGTATTTT. Amino acids: CASSVAPQLAGGLTDTQYF.

This chain joins TRBV28 and TRBJ1-2; maybe TRBD1 (5 bases). V dropped 4 bases and J dropped 2 bases, with 8 bases sitting between them. Per the germline V gene, CDR1 is MDHEN and CDR2 is SYDVKM. The CDR3 runs 13 residues. Here the CDR3 DNA reads TGTGCCAGCAGTTCAGGGCCCAACTATGGCTACACCTTC. Amino acid sequence: CASSSGPNYGYTF.

This chain connects TRBV18 to TRBJ2-7; D not certain. This CDR3 region has 15 residues. Germline CDR1 reads KGHSH; CDR2 reads LQKENI. V was pared by 0 bases and J by 1 base, with 10 bases between. CDR3 bases: TGTGCCAGCTCACCACCGCGTACCAAATCCTACGAGCAGTACTTC. Residues: CASSPPRTKSYEQYF.

This chain joins TRBV5-1 and TRBJ2-2, with D possibly TRBD2 on 6 matching bases. The CDR3 runs 16 residues. V was pared by 1 base and J by 2 bases, with 12 bases between. The germline V gene encodes CDR1 SGHRS and CDR2 YFSETQ. For the CDR3, the DNA is TGCGCCAGCAGCTTGAGTCGGGAGCCAAACACCGGGGAGCTGTTTTTT. This codes for CASSLSREPNTGELFF.

The chain has TRBV3-1 (or the pseudogene TRBV3-2) and TRBJ2-1; 9 bases are a match to TRBD2. Trimming took 2 bases from V and 8 from J; bases not matched to a gene: 7. Looked up from germline, CDR1 is LGHDT and CDR2 is YNNKEL (reference sequence). This CDR3 contains 15 residues. Here the CDR3 DNA reads TGTGCCAGCAGCCAAAAAGCGGGAGGTTTGGATGAGCAGTTCTTC. It codes for CASSQKAGGLDEQFF.

The V and J genes are TRBV7-6 and TRBJ2-3, with 16 bases lining up with TRBD2. The CDR3 sequence is 22 residues long. Looked up from germline, CDR1 is SGHVS and CDR2 is FNYEAQ. The V and J ends lost 4 bases and 3 bases, in that order; junction bases with no gene match: 19. The CDR3 bases are TGTGCCAGCAGCTCCTTACCAACCTTGCCGGGACTAGCGGGAGGGCCAACAGATACGCAGTATTTT. It specifies CASSSLPTLPGLAGGPTDTQYF.

The chain recombines TRBV10-3 with TRBJ1-2, with TRBD1 matching 9 bases. This CDR3 spans 17 amino acids. Germline V gene data show CDR1 as ENHRY and CDR2 as SYGVKD. The V and J ends lost 0 bases and 5 bases, in that order; junction bases with no gene match: 10. The CDR3, as DNA: TGTGCCATCAGTGAGTCGAAGAGTGTAGGACAGGGGTATGGCTACACCTTC. This encodes CAISESKSVGQGYGYTF.

This rearrangement joins TRBV4-3 to TRBJ2-3, with 7 positions matching TRBD2. Germline V CDR1 and CDR2: LGHNA, YSLEER. V lost 1 base and J lost 1; bases outside the gene matches: 5. The CDR3 consists of 16 residues. The CDR3 is CASSQGGLAGTDTQYF. The CDR3, as DNA: TGCGCCAGCAGCCAAGGTGGTCTAGCGGGCACAGATACGCAGTATTTT.

The V call is TRBV20-1, the J call TRBJ2-7, with 11 bases that match TRBD2. V dropped 3 bases and J dropped 6; count of bases not matched to a gene: 7. In germline, CDR1 is DFQATT, CDR2 SNEGSKA (reference sequence). CDR3 length: 14 residues. CDR3 sequence: CSASSGTSGTEQYF. CDR3 DNA: TGCAGTGCTAGTTCCGGGACTAGCGGAACCGAGCAGTACTTC.

The chain combines TRBV27 with TRBJ1-1, with D maybe TRBD1 (5 bases). The V gene's germline CDR1 is MNHEY and CDR2 SMNVEV (reference sequence). This CDR3 region has 15 residues. Trimming pared 0 bases from V and 0 bases from J, leaving 8 bases between. The chain's CDR3 is CASSLSHRLNTEAFF. As DNA, the CDR3 is TGTGCCAGCAGTTTATCGCACAGGCTGAACACTGAAGCTTTCTTT.

The chain joins TRBV29-1 to TRBJ2-5; TRBD1 agrees at 7 bases. Germline V gene data show CDR1 as SQVTM and CDR2 as ANQGSEA. There are 15 residues in the CDR3. J was trimmed by 4 bases and V by 3 bases; bases with no gene match: 11. The CDR3 sequence is CSVDSRKQGRETQYF. In DNA, the CDR3 is TGCAGCGTTGATAGCCGCAAACAGGGGCGAGAGACCCAGTACTTC.

The rearrangement links TRBV5-4 to TRBJ2-1; the D is unclear. The germline V gene encodes CDR1 SGHNT and CDR2 YYREEE (reference sequence). V lost 7 bases and J lost 8, with 19 bases in between. The CDR3 contains 14 residues. CDR3 in DNA: TGTGCCAGCCGGCGCGAGCCTATAACCCATGAGCAGTTCTTC. Translation gives CASRREPITHEQFF.

V and J are TRBV19 and TRBJ2-2; 12 nucleotides line up with TRBD2. The CDR3 is made up of 16 amino acids. Trimming cost V 6 bases and J 4 bases; bases outside gene matches: 6. Germline loops: CDR1 LNHDA, CDR2 SQIVND (reference sequence). In DNA, the CDR3 is TGTGCCAGTAGCCCTTGGACTAGCGGGATCACCGGGGAGCTGTTTTTT. It translates to CASSPWTSGITGELFF.

The rearrangement uses TRBV3-1 (or the pseudogene TRBV3-2) and TRBJ1-6, with D unclear. This CDR3 contains 11 residues. The V end lost 2 bases, the J end lost 7 bases, and 0 bases lay between the germline ends. CDR1 and CDR2 from the germline V gene are LGHDT and YNNKEL (reference sequence). As DNA, the CDR3 is TGTGCCAGCAGCCAAAATTCACCCCTCCACTTT. This translates into CASSQNSPLHF.

The chain uses TRBV28 and TRBJ1-1; possible D gene TRBD1, 6 bases. The CDR3 is 15 amino acids. V was cut by 2 bases and J by 1 base, with 11 bases left in between. Germline lookup yields CDR1 MDHEN and CDR2 SYDVKM. CDR3 amino acids: CASSLNGQPNTEAFF. The DNA for the CDR3 is TGTGCCAGCAGTTTAAATGGACAGCCGAACACTGAAGCTTTCTTT.

V usage is TRBV3-1 (or the pseudogene TRBV3-2) and J usage is TRBJ1-1; D remains ambiguous. Germline loops: CDR1 LGHDT, CDR2 YNNKEL (reference sequence). The CDR3 sequence is 14 residues long. V was pared by 1 base and J by 4 bases, with 10 bases between. CDR3 coding DNA: TGTGCCAGCAGCCAAGCAAGGGTCCGCACTGAAGCTTTCTTT. Encoded protein: CASSQARVRTEAFF.

V and J are TRBV3-1 (or the pseudogene TRBV3-2) and TRBJ2-7, with 11 bases lining up with TRBD2. The CDR3 has 16 residues. With V trimmed by 1 base and J by 7 bases, 9 bases remained unmatched. Germline V gene lookup returns CDR1 LGHDT and CDR2 YNNKEL (reference sequence). For the CDR3, the DNA is TGTGCCAGCAGCCAAGTTAGCGGGAGGGCGTCGGGTGAGCAGTACTTC. Encoded protein: CASSQVSGRASGEQYF.

This chain connects TRBV9 to TRBJ2-1; possibly TRBD2 for D (5 bases). This CDR3 region has 14 residues. Germline loops: CDR1 SGDLS, CDR2 YYNGEE. Trimming stripped 6 bases from V and 7 bases from J, with 17 bases between. CDR3 in amino acids: CASKSGSSWNEQFF. The CDR3 DNA sequence: TGTGCCAGCAAATCGGGGAGCTCCTGGAATGAGCAGTTCTTC.

The chain combines TRBV27 with TRBJ1-1; a weak D match, TRBD1 (6 bases). The germline V and J ends were trimmed by 3 bases and 5 bases, with 10 bases remaining between them. Germline loops: CDR1 MNHEY, CDR2 SMNVEV (reference sequence). This CDR3 contains 13 residues. CDR3 DNA: TGTGCCAGCAGTTTGGGGGGGGCGACTGAAGCTTTCTTT. It encodes CASSLGGATEAFF.

The chain recombines TRBV28 with TRBJ2-6; D call uncertain. Germline V gene lookup returns CDR1 MDHEN and CDR2 SYDVKM. Trimming removed 6 bases at V and 3 bases at J, with 18 bases between. The CDR3 is 17 amino acids. The CDR3 DNA sequence: TGTGCCAGCAGGAAAAGAAAGGGCGCGAGTGGGGCCAACGTCCTGACTTTC. Protein product: CASRKRKGASGANVLTF.

This clone has only one observation. The genes are TRBV10-1 and TRBJ2-1; no definite D call. Germline-derived CDR1 and CDR2 are WNHNN and SYGVQD (reference sequence). CDR3 length: 11 residues. Trimming removed 6 bases at V and 4 bases at J, with 4 bases between. CDR3 loop: CASSLYNEQFF. The CDR3 DNA sequence: TGCGCCAGCAGCCTGTACAATGAGCAGTTCTTC.

The rearrangement links TRBV18 to TRBJ2-5, with D perhaps matching TRBD1 or TRBD2 (5 bases each). The CDR3 extends over 15 amino acids. The germline V gene encodes CDR1 KGHSH and CDR2 LQKENI. V lost 1 base to trimming and J lost 5 bases, with 14 bases between them. The CDR3 loop is CASSPRGASVETQYF. The CDR3 DNA sequence: TGTGCCAGCTCACCACGAGGGGCTAGTGTGGAGACCCAGTACTTC.

The gene calls are TRBV4-1 and TRBJ2-4; no clear D gene. CDR1 is MGHRA, CDR2 YSYEKL, per germline. Trimming stripped 0 bases from V and 13 bases from J, with 10 bases between. The CDR3 is made up of 12 amino acids. CDR3 amino acids: CASSQDGLSQYF. The CDR3 DNA sequence: TGCGCCAGCAGCCAAGATGGGCTGTCCCAGTACTTC.

This clone appeared a single time. The CDR3 loop reads CASSRPQGRRNQPQHF. The DNA for the CDR3 is TGTGCCAGCAGCCGTCCCCAGGGGAGACGCAATCAGCCCCAGCATTTT. The chain links TRBV11-1 to TRBJ1-5; tentatively, D is TRBD1 (6 bases). V was trimmed by 5 bases and J by 2 bases, leaving 16 bases between them. This CDR3 spans 16 amino acids. Germline loops: CDR1 SGHAT, CDR2 FQDESV (reference sequence). Based on the CDR3 plus reference TRBV11-1 and TRBJ1-5, the full variable domain is EAEVAQSPRYKITEKSQAVAFWCDPISGHATLYWYRQILGQGPELLVQFQDESVVDDSQLPKDRFSAERLKGVDSTLKIQPAELGDSAMYLCASSRPQGRRNQPQHFGDGTRLSIL.

The chain combines TRBV28 with TRBJ1-2; TRBD1 matches at 8 bases. Germline lookup yields CDR1 MDHEN and CDR2 SYDVKM. This CDR3 has 14 residues. J lost 5 bases, V lost 5 bases, and 7 bases had no gene match. The CDR3 here is CASSQSDRVYGYTF. The CDR3 nucleotides read TGTGCCAGCAGTCAATCGGACAGGGTTTATGGCTACACCTTC.

This chain uses TRBV16 with TRBJ2-5, with D perhaps matching TRBD2 (6 bases). CDR3 length equals 16 residues. Germline CDR1 KGHSY, CDR2 FQNENV. V dropped 7 bases and J dropped 5 bases, with 23 bases sitting between them. This CDR3 reads CASMKDRGGASETQYF. CDR3 nucleotides: TGTGCCAGCATGAAAGATCGAGGAGGGGCGAGCGAGACCCAGTACTTC.

CDR3 region: CASSGVAGGYEQYF. In DNA, the CDR3 is TGTGCCAGCAGCGGGGTAGCGGGAGGCTACGAGCAGTACTTC. The rearrangement links TRBV5-5 to TRBJ2-7, with 10 bases aligning to TRBD2. Germline CDR1 SGHKS, CDR2 YYEKEE (reference sequence). V dropped 4 bases and J dropped 3; count of bases not matched to a gene: 4. The CDR3 runs to 14 residues. Supplemented by reference TRBV5-5 and TRBJ2-7, the full variable domain reads DAGVTQSPTHLIKTRGQQVTLRCSPISGHKSVSWYQQVLGQGPQFIFQYYEKEERGRGNFPDRFSARQFPNYSSELNVNALLLGDSALYLCASSGVAGGYEQYFGPGTRLTVT.

This clone has more than one count but fewer than ten. The V call is TRBV29-1, the J call TRBJ1-1; 11 bases map to TRBD1. V gave up 5 bases and J gave up 1 base; unmatched junction bases: 6. The CDR3 is 15 amino acids. The V gene's germline CDR1 is SQVTM and CDR2 ANQGSEA. This CDR3 reads CSVPGQGASNTEAFF. The CDR3 bases are TGCAGCGTTCCTGGACAGGGGGCATCGAACACTGAAGCTTTCTTT.

This rearrangement joins TRBV7-9 to TRBJ2-1; D is uncertain. CDR1 and CDR2 (germline): SEHNR, FQNEAQ (reference sequence). The CDR3 is made up of 13 amino acids. V lost 6 bases and J lost 5, with 11 bases in between. The CDR3 bases are TGTGCCAGCAGACAGCTCGCGAACAATGAGCAGTTCTTC. Its protein is CASRQLANNEQFF.

The chain combines TRBV2 with TRBJ1-5; TRBD1 matches at 7 bases. The CDR3 sequence is 15 residues long. Germline loops: CDR1 SNHLY, CDR2 FYNNEI. Trimming at V came to 5 bases and at J to 0 bases, leaving 4 bases not matched to a gene. DNA of the CDR3: TGTGCCAGCAGTACCGGGACAGCTAGCAATCAGCCCCAGCATTTT. It translates to CASSTGTASNQPQHF.